This T cell receptor (beta chain) is drawn from a study of T cells after yellow fever vaccination. Points from the study as a whole: Among primary-vaccination clones, most reappeared after the booster, at 95% to 96% for CD4 and under 90% for CD8. Abundant contaminating clonotypes from the bulk population could appear in FACS-sorted repertoires.

TCRdb reanalysed the 5' RACE reads using MiXCR and keeps one entry per CDR3 protein. The sample lists over 120,000 distinct CDR3 sequences; just over 6.5% were seen once. Trimming stripped 0 bases from V and 2 bases from J, with 16 bases between. This CDR3 spans 17 amino acids. The germline V gene has CDR1 MNHEY and CDR2 SVGAGI. This clonotype has just a few counts. The antigen remains unidentified. The chain uses TRBV6-5 and TRBJ1-1, with a weak D call TRBD1 (6 bases). This clonotype was obtained from a young man who received the YFV17D yellow fever vaccine. Sample: CD4+ T cells sorted from PBMCs, taken 10 days after the yellow fever booster vaccination. CDR3 nucleotide sequence: TGTGCCAGCAGTTACTCCGGCCGGACAGCATTTAACACTGAAGCTTTCTTT. Residues: CASSYSGRTAFNTEAFF.